This TCR beta chain was found in a study of cytomegalovirus exposure and HLA in healthy donors (dated by TCRdb to the late 2010s). Looking at the study overall: An earlier analysis of roughly 630 of the donors reported approximately 300 Gb of sequence data and more than 90 million unique TCR beta sequences from some 180 million T cells. An earlier analysis of roughly 580 of the donors used high-throughput TCR beta sequencing to judge whether each TCR beta V gene segment behaved as functional or pseudogenic. Using immunosequencing, the study profiled T cell repertoires from 666 subjects and related those repertoires to cytomegalovirus serostatus. The study was designed to test whether signatures of past pathogen exposure could be identified by cataloging public T cell receptors. The study combined high-throughput TCR immunosequencing, statistical association of individual TCRs with disease status, and machine learning to predict cytomegalovirus infection status. A later analysis re-examined previously published TCR beta repertoires from more than 600 donors and added high-resolution HLA genotyping to investigate patterns of TCR occurrence. Donor age, sex, ethnicity and CMV serostatus were compiled together with the repertoire data. Both class I and class II loci were covered by HLA typing, at four-digit resolution. An early release that covered about 600 HLA-typed donors contained approximately 300 gigabases of sequencing data and some 87 million unique TCR sequences. Every discovery cohort repertoire had been produced on one sequencing platform. Roughly five DR-DQ haplotypes were treated as single units for association and clustering because of strong linkage in the cohort. The genetic ancestry cluster associated with self-reported Caucasian donors included roughly four fifths of the roughly 410 genotyped donors. The later analysis used no new phenotypic data to find candidate immune exposures, relying instead on TCR beta sequences and their occurrence across donors. In a later genetic analysis, genome-wide SNP genotypes for about 65% of the 666 donors were used, and that subset was treated as a discovery cohort. Besides the first cohort of about 730 subjects, a separate validation cohort made up of around 120 different subjects was used. The number of donors typed differed by locus, with about 629-630 for A, B, C, DRB1 and DQB1, about 500 for DQA1, 606 for DPA1, and around 460 for DPB1. Among about 400 genotyped donors of the cohort, an average of approximately 200,000 unique TCR beta nucleotide sequences was sequenced per donor, of which about 19% were non-productive.

In total, just over 650 healthy bone marrow donors made up the cohort. Cohort members were all nominally healthy when sampled, although unrecorded immune exposures were likely present. The donor tested CMV seronegative and was one of the 352 seronegative cohort members. Each donor provided a peripheral blood sample, and peripheral blood mononuclear cells were used for TCR beta sequencing. Genomic DNA was extracted from the blood cell samples with the Qiagen DNeasy Blood Extraction Kit. The method behind the library was the immunoSEQ multiplex PCR assay. The multiplex PCR relied on a mix of 60 forward primers for TCR Vbeta segments and 13 reverse primers for TCR Jbeta segments. A multiplex PCR assay on genomic DNA amplified the CDR3 region of rearranged TCR beta genes. On the Illumina HiSeq System, the amplified TCR beta libraries were sequenced as 87-base-pair reads. Per the authors' processing: In a later analysis, approximately 74 million unique TCR beta chains were counted across the roughly 700 repertoires, and approximately 11 million of these chains were shared by at least two donors. To remove PCR and sequencing errors, raw reads were error-corrected and collapsed into unique sequences using a nearest-neighbor algorithm that merged closely related sequences. Alignment of CDR3 sequences to IMGT reference sequences was used to assign V, D and J gene segments. For a sequence to be retained, at least a six-nucleotide match to both a V gene segment and a J gene segment was required. Rearrangements were classified as productive when the CDR3 lacked stop codons and remained in frame with V and J, and all other rearrangements were classified as non-productive. Following IMGT convention, CDR3 was defined as the stretch from the second conserved V-encoded cysteine to the conserved J-encoded phenylalanine. In an earlier analysis of more than 550 of the donors, sequences lacking an unambiguous match to a single V gene segment were excluded. In an earlier analysis of some 590 of the donors, a V segment was called functional when productive rearrangements were above 56.7%, and segregating when the standard deviation between donors exceeded 5%. To diagnose cytomegalovirus status from the catalog of TCR beta chain sequences, a statistical classification framework was built. V and J gene assignment, in a later analysis, came from comparing TCR nucleotide sequences with IMGT/GENE-DB human TR gene sequences. In a later analysis, CDR3 sequences and most-parsimonious VDJ recombination scenarios were assigned using the TCRdist pipeline. A later analysis defined each TCR beta chain by its CDR3 amino acid sequence plus V-gene family, and excluded reads lacking a unique V-gene family. To address suspected cross-contamination and a sequencing artifact, a later analysis removed 592 highly shared, low-generation-probability nucleotide sequences. In a later analysis, a clonal expansion index was calculated for each public chain from normalized within-repertoire ranks of inferred template counts. A later analysis computed generation probabilities with a VDJ recombination model fitted to out-of-frame rearrangements, and checked the results against IGoR. A later analysis scored TCR-TCR, TCR-HLA and TCR-CMV co-occurrence with hypergeometric tests, applying a repertoire-size bias correction to TCR pairs. In a later analysis, false discovery rates were estimated by permuting HLA or CMV assignments 20 times. In a later analysis, co-occurring TCRs were grouped using DBSCAN, and TCRdist sequence similarity was added for clustering within HLA-allele-positive subsets. For co-occurrence clustering, repertoires with fewer than 30,000 or more than 120,000 public chains were excluded, along with 4 to 6 repertoires with anomalous nucleotide sharing. Here the immuneACCESS table is served through TCRdb, limited to in-frame sequences with V and J called. Missing clones are a known gap in these copies; in checked studies unresolved V genes cover under half, and the rest lacks a known reason. V, J and clone size reflect that table, while D and trimming were determined from the DNA. In all, the sample holds approximately 180,000 clones, and roughly 80% of those were seen once. The ten largest account for roughly 1.5% of the sample.

CDR1 and CDR2 are drawn from the germline V gene: SGHAT, FQNNGV. From the cysteine through the phenylalanine, the CDR3 covers 16 amino acids. The entry retains the CDR3 DNA only, 48 bases that are in frame from base 1. V drops 1 base and J drops 5 bases, leaving 17 bases in between. Results and caveats for the whole study, not just this receptor: Specific HLA alleles were associated with about 17,000 TCR beta sequences at a false discovery rate of 0.05 in a later analysis. A cluster of highly shared sequence variants was judged likely to be a technical artifact of the sequencing pipeline. Because the 87-base-pair reads could not distinguish some IMGT-functional V segments, including TRBV6-2 and TRBV6-3, those segments were excluded. According to a later analysis, parvovirus B19, influenza, CMV and Epstein-Barr virus appeared linked to several top co-occurrence clusters. A further reported finding was that TCR beta sequences accurately predicted the HLA-A and HLA-B alleles for most subjects in the first cohort. In a later analysis, HLA-associated TCR beta chains showed more clonal expansion and lower generation probabilities than non-associated chains that were equally common. In an earlier analysis of approximately 590 of the donors, most TCR beta V segments appeared in productive rearrangements about 87% or about 30% of the time, broadly matching IMGT annotations. Only TCR beta chains were sequenced in this cohort, and the absence of alpha or paired-chain data limited detectable features. Assigning TCR associations to individual alleles was difficult when HLA alleles, especially DR and DQ, strongly co-occurred. Cytomegalovirus status was reported to be diagnosed by the classifier with high specificity and sensitivity in both the original and validation cohorts. The presence/absence analyses assumed that sequencing depth was roughly uniform across donors, and that assumption may not be true. In a later genetic analysis, a missense DCLRE1C variant was associated with V-gene and J-gene trimming of TCR beta chains, and the association was replicated in an independent cohort. Most TCR sequences were observed very rarely across donors, whereas some public TCRs were present in many individuals. Because some donors lacked HLA typing at each locus, the association tests relied only on the typed subset. For the cohort, immune exposure information was limited to CMV serostatus. In a later analysis, most CMV-associated TCR beta chains were found to appear HLA-restricted, with HLA associations seemingly driven largely by CMV exposure. In vitro tests confirmed that a few of the cytomegalovirus-associated TCR beta chains recognize cytomegalovirus antigens. Compared with the 666-donor mean, donors in an Asian-associated ancestry cluster had fewer N-insertions in productive TCRs, according to a later genetic analysis. The study listed 150 to 200 TCR beta chains as associated with cytomegalovirus. According to a later analysis, TCR association rates differed among HLA loci, with DRB1 alleles showing the most associated TCRs and HLA-C alleles showing the fewest. According to the authors, the approach could potentially be generalized to other disease states and immunological phenotypes. Linkage disequilibrium might explain the correlated functional status among segregating V segments, but an unknown experimental factor could not be ruled out. About 15 rarely observed V segments, including chromosome 9 orphons, were excluded from the earlier analysis of several hundred of the donors because counts were too low.

Many counts were recorded for this clone. No cognate antigen has been identified for it. The sample holds no much larger clone one base away, and base qualities are not on file. The receptor was derived from a woman under 30 in good health and CMV-seronegative. Sequencing was done on a sample of PBMCs. The V and J segments used are TRBV11-2 and TRBJ2-5, with TRBD1 as a weak D call on 5 bases. The sequenced DNA is TGTGCCAGCAGCTTAGTTGAAGGGGTCGACGGGGAGACCCAGTACTTC. It translates to CASSLVEGVDGETQYF.